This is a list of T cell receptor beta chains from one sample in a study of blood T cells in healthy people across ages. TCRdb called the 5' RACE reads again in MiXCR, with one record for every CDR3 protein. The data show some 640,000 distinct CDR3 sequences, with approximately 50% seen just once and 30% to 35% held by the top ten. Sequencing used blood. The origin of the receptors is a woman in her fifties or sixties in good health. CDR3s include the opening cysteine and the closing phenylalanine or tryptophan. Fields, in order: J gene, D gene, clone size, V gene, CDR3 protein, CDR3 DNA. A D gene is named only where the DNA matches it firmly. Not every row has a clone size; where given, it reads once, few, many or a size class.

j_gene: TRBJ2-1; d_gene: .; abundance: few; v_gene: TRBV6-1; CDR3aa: CASGMESHSSNEQFF; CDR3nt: TGTGCCAGCGGGATGGAGTCCCATTCTTCAAATGAGCAGTTCTTC
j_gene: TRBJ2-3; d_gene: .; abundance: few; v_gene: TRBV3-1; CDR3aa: CASSQYSTDTQYF; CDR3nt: TGTGCCAGCAGCCAATATTCAACAGATACGCAGTATTTT
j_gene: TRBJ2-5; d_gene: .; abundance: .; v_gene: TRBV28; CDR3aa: CASSLPTGNKETQYF; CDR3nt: TGTGCCAGCAGTTTACCTACGGGGAACAAAGAGACCCAGTACTTC
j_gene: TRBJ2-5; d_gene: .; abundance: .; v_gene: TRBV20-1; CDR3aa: CSASTDALLQETQYF; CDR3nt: TGCAGTGCTAGTACGGATGCCCTCCTTCAAGAGACCCAGTACTTC
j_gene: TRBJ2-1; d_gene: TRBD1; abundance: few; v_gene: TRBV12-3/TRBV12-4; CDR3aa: CASSFPQGINEQFF; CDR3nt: TGTGCCAGCAGTTTTCCACAGGGGATCAATGAGCAGTTCTTC
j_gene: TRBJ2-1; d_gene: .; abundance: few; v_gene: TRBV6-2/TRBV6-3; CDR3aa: CASSHSGSYNEQFF; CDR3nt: TGTGCCAGCAGCCATAGCGGCTCCTACAATGAGCAGTTCTTC
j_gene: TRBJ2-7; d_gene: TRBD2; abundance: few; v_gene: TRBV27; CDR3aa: CASSRASGSYEQYF; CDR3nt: TGTGCCAGCAGTCGAGCTAGCGGGAGCTACGAGCAGTACTTC
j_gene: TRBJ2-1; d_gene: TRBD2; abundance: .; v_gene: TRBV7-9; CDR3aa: CAGSLRGGTSGRNEQFF; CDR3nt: TGTGCCGGCAGCTTGAGGGGCGGGACTAGCGGGAGAAATGAGCAGTTCTTC
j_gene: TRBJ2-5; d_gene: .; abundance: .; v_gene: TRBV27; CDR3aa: CASSFYQETQYF; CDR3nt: TGTGCCAGCAGTTTCTACCAAGAGACCCAGTACTTC
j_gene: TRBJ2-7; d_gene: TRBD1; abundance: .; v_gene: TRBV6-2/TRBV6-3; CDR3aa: CASSPNTDRGYEQYF; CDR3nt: TGTGCCAGCAGTCCAAATACAGACAGGGGGTACGAGCAGTACTTC
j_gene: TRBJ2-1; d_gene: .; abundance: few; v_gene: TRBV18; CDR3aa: CASSPGVRNEQFF; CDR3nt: TGTGCCAGCTCCCCCGGAGTTAGGAATGAGCAGTTCTTC
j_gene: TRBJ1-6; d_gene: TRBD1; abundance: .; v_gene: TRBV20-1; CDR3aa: CSARLWGQGTDSPLHF; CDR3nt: TGCAGTGCTCGCCTCTGGGGACAGGGGACTGATTCACCCCTCCACTTT
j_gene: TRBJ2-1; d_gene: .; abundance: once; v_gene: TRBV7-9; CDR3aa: CASSLREFNEQFF; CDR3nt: TGTGCCAGCAGCTTGCGGGAATTCAATGAGCAGTTCTTC
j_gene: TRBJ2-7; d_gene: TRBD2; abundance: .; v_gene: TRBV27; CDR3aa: CASRRIAGGSYEQYF; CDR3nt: TGTGCCAGCAGGAGAATAGCGGGAGGCTCCTACGAGCAGTACTTC
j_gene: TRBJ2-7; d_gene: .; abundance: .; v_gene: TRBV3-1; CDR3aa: CASSQIGVTYEQYF; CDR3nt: TGTGCCAGCAGCCAGATCGGCGTTACCTACGAGCAGTACTTC
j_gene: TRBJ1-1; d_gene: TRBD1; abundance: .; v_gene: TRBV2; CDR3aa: CASSEGRGLAEAFF; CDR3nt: TGTGCCAGCAGTGAAGGGAGGGGGCTCGCTGAAGCTTTCTTT
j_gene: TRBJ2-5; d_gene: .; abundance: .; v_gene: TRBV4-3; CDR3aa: CASSQEMGYETQYF; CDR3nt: TGCGCCAGCAGCCAAGAGATGGGGTATGAGACCCAGTACTTC
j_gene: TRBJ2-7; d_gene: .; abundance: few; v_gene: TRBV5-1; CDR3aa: CASSLGHRDSSYEQYF; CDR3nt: TGCGCCAGCAGCTTGGGACACAGGGACTCCTCCTACGAGCAGTACTTC
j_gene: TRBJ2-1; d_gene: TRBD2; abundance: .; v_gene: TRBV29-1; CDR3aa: CSAEAGLAGLYEQFF; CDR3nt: TGCAGCGCTGAAGCTGGGCTAGCGGGACTCTATGAGCAGTTCTTC
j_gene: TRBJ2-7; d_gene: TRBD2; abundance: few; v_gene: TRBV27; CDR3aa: CASSLGGRASYEQYF; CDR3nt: TGTGCCAGCAGTTTAGGCGGGAGGGCATCCTACGAGCAGTACTTC
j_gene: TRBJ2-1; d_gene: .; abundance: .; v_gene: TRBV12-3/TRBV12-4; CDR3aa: CASSPSEKAEQFF; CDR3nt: TGTGCCAGCAGCCCATCCGAGAAGGCTGAGCAGTTCTTC
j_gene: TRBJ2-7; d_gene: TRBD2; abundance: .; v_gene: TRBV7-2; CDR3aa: CASSRSGANSYEQYF; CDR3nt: TGTGCCAGCAGCCGGAGCGGGGCCAATTCCTACGAGCAGTACTTC
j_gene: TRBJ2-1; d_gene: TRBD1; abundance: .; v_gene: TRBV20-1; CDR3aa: CSAARDRGYNEQFF; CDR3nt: TGCAGTGCTGCCCGGGACAGGGGGTACAATGAGCAGTTCTTC
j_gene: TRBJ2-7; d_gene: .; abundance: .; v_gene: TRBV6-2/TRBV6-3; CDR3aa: CASTAPGTGLVGEQYF; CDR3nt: TGTGCCAGCACCGCACCCGGCACCGGGCTAGTAGGCGAGCAGTACTTC
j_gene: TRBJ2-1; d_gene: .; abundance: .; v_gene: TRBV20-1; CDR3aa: CSAQDQRAYNEQFF; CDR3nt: TGCAGTGCCCAGGACCAGCGGGCCTACAATGAGCAGTTCTTC
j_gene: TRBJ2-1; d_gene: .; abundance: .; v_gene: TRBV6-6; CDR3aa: CASSYSQLAYNEQFF; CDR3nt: TGTGCCAGCAGTTACTCTCAGTTAGCCTACAATGAGCAGTTCTTC
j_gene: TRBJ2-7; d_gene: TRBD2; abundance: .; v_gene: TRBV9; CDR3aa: CASSAGLAGWDEQYF; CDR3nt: TGTGCCAGCAGCGCTGGACTAGCGGGATGGGATGAGCAGTACTTC
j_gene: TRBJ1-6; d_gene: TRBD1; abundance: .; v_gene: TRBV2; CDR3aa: CASSDRGTHNSPLHF; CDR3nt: TGTGCCAGCAGTGACAGGGGGACTCATAATTCACCCCTCCACTTT
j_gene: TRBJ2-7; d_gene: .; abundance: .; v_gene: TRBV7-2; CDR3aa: CASSLTSLVGYEQYF; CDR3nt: TGTGCCAGCAGCTTAACCTCACTAGTGGGTTACGAGCAGTACTTC
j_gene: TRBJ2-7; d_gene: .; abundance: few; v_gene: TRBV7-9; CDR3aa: CASSLDPVGDTSYEQYF; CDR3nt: TGTGCCAGCAGCTTGGATCCGGTAGGAGACACTTCCTACGAGCAGTACTTC
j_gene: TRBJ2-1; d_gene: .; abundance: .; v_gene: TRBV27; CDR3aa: CASSLSGHEQFF; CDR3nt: TGTGCCAGCAGTTTAAGTGGTCATGAGCAGTTCTTC
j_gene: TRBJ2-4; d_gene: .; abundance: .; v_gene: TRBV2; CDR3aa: CASRESETSLQYF; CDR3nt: TGTGCCAGCAGGGAATCGGAGACCAGCCTTCAGTACTTC
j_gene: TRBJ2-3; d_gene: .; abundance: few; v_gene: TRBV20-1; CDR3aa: CSASIGTDTQYF; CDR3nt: TGCAGTGCTAGTATAGGCACAGATACGCAGTATTTT
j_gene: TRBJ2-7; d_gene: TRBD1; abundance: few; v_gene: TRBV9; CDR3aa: CASSEGAGIYEQYF; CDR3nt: TGTGCCAGCAGCGAGGGGGCAGGGATCTACGAGCAGTACTTC
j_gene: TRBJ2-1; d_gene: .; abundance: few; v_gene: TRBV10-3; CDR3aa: CAISESARGEEFF; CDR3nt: TGTGCCATCAGTGAGTCAGCCAGGGGGGAGGAGTTCTTC
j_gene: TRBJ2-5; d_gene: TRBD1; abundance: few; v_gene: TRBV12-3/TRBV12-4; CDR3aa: CASGGTGTGTQYF; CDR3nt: TGTGCCAGCGGAGGGACAGGGACAGGAACCCAGTACTTC
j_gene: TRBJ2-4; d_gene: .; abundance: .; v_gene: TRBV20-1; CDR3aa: CSASGPLALDIQYF; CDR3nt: TGCAGTGCTAGCGGTCCACTAGCTCTGGACATTCAGTACTTC
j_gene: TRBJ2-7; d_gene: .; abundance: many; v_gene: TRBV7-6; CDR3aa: CASSPRTAYEQYF; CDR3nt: TGTGCCAGCAGCCCCAGGACAGCCTACGAGCAGTACTTC
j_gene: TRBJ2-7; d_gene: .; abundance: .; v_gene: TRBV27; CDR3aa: CASSPLDSSYEQYF; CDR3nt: TGTGCCAGCAGTCCCCTGGACAGCTCCTACGAGCAGTACTTC
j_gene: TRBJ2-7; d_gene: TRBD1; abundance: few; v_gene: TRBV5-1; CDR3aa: CASSLVGTVDEQYF; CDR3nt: TGCGCCAGCAGCTTGGTTGGGACAGTTGACGAGCAGTACTTC
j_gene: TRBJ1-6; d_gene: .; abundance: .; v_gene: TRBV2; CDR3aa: CASSSTASNSPLHF; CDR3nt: TGTGCCAGCAGTTCGACCGCCTCTAATTCACCCCTCCACTTT
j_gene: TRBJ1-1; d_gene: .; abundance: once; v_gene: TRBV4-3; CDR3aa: CASSQDSRGSMNTEAFF; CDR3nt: TGCGCCAGCAGCCAAGATAGCCGGGGATCCATGAACACTGAAGCTTTCTTT
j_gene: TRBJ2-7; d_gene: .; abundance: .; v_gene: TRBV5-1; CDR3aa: CTSSPSQTGYEQYF; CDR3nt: TGCACCAGCAGCCCAAGCCAAACAGGGTACGAGCAGTACTTC
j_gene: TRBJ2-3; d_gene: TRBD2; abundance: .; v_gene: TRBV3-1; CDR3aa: CASSLLAGERNTQYF; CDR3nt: TGTGCCAGCAGTTTACTAGCGGGAGAAAGGAATACGCAGTATTTT
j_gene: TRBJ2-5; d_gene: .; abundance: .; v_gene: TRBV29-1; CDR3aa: CSWRGTYNEQYF; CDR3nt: TGCAGCTGGCGGGGCACATACAATGAGCAGTACTTC
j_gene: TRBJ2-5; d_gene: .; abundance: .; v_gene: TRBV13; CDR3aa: CASGPGKAETQYF; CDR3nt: TGTGCCAGTGGGCCGGGGAAAGCAGAGACCCAGTACTTC
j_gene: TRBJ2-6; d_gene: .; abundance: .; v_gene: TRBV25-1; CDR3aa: CASTSTSLRANVLTF; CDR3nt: TGTGCCAGCACTTCAACATCCCTCAGGGCCAACGTCCTGACTTTC
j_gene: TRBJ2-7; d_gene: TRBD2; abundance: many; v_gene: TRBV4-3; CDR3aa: CASSQITGGEQYF; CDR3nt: TGCGCCAGCAGCCAAATTACGGGGGGCGAGCAGTACTTC
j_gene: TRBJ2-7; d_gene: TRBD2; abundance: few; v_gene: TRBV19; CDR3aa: CASSTPGLAGGRSYEQYF; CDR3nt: TGTGCCAGTAGTACGCCGGGACTAGCGGGAGGGCGGTCCTACGAGCAGTACTTC
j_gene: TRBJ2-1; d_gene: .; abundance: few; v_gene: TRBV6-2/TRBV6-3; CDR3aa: CASSYSLGNLSPGWQFF; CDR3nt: TGTGCCAGCAGTTACTCACTCGGGAACTTGTCTCCCGGTTGGCAGTTCTTC
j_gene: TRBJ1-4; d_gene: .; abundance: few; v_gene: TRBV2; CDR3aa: CASSERQDSGSLFF; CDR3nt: TGTGCCAGCAGTGAAAGACAGGATTCAGGGTCGCTGTTTTTT
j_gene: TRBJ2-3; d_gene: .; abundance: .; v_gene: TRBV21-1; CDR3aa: CASSKWDRTDTQYF; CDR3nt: TGTGCCAGCAGCAAATGGGACAGGACAGATACGCAGTATTTT
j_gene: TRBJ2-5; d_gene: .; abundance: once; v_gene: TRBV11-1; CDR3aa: CASSQGGLEKTQYF; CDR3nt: TGTGCCAGCAGCCAAGGGGGGCTGGAAAAGACCCAGTACTTC
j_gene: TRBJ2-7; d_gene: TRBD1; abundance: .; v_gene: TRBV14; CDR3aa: CASSQLLGQGVGEQYF; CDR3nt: TGTGCCAGCAGCCAGCTACTGGGACAGGGTGTAGGCGAGCAGTACTTC
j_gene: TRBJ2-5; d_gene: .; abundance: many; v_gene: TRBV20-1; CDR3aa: CSALPIGEETQYF; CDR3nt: TGCAGTGCCCTACCGATAGGTGAGGAGACCCAGTACTTC
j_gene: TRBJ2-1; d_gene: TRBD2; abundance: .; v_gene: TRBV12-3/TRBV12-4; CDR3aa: CASSPGLAGHNEQFF; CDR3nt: TGTGCCAGCAGTCCCGGACTAGCGGGCCACAATGAGCAGTTCTTC
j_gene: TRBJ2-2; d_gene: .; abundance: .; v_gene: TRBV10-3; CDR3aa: CAISVQRPGGGELFF; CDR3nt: TGTGCCATCAGTGTCCAACGCCCCGGGGGCGGGGAGCTGTTTTTT